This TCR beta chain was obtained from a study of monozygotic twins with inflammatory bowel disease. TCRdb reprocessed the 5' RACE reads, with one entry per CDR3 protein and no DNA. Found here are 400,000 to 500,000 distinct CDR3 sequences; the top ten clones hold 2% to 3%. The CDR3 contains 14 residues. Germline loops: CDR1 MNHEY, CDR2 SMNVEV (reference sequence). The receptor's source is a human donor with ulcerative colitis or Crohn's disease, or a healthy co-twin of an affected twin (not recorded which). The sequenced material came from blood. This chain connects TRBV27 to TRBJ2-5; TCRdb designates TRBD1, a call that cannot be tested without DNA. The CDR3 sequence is CASSLTQGGETQYF.